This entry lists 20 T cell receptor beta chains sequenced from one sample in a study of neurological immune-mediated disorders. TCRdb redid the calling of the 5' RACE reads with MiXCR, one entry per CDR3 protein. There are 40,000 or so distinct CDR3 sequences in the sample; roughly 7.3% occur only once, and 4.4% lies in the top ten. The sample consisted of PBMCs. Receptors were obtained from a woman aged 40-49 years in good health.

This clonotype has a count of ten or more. The CDR3 DNA reads as TGCGCCAGCAGCCAAGTTGGACAAGAGACCCAGTACTTC. It specifies CASSQVGQETQYF. The chain couples TRBV4-1 to TRBJ2-5; no firm D call. V was cut by 1 base and J by 2 bases, with 5 bases left in between. The V gene's germline CDR1 is MGHRA and CDR2 YSYEKL. The CDR3 consists of 13 residues.

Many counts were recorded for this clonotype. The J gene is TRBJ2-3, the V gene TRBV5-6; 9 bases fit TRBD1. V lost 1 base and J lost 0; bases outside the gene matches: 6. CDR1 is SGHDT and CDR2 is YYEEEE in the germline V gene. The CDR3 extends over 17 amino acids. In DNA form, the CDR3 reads TGTGCCAGCAGCTTGAGGGGGACAGGGCCTAGCACAGATACGCAGTATTTT. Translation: CASSLRGTGPSTDTQYF.

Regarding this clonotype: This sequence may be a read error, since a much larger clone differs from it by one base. DNA for the CDR3: TGTGCCATCAGCTGGGCACCGAACACCGGGGAGCTGTTTTTT. Amino acids: CAISWAPNTGELFF. The V call is TRBV7-9, the J call TRBJ2-2, with no clear D. Germline V gene sequence: CDR1 SEHNR, CDR2 FQNEAQ (reference sequence). This CDR3 spans 14 amino acids.

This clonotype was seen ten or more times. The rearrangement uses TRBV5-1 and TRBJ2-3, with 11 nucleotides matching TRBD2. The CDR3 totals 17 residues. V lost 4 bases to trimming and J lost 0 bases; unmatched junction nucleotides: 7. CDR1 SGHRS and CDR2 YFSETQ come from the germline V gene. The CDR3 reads CASSKPTSGASTDTQYF. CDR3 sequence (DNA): TGCGCCAGCAGCAAGCCGACTAGCGGGGCTAGCACAGATACGCAGTATTTT.

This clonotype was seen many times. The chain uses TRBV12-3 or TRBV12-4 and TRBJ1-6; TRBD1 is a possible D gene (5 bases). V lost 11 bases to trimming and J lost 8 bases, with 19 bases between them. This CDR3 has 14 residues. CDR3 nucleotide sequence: TGTGCCTCCTCCAGGGCGGGGAGAGATTCACCCCTCCACTTT. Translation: CASSRAGRDSPLHF.

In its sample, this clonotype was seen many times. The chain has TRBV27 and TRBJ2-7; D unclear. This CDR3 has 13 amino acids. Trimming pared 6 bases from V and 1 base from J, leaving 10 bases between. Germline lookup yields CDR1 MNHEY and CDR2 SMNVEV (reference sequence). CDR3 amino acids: CASRGRPSYEQYV. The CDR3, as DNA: TGTGCCAGCAGAGGCAGGCCGTCCTACGAGCAGTACGTC.

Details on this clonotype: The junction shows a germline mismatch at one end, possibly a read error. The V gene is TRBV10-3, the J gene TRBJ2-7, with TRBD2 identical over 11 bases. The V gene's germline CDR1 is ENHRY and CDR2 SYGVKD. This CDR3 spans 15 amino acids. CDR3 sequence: CDISEIAGGSYEQYF. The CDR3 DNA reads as TGTGACATCAGTGAAATAGCGGGAGGGTCCTACGAGCAGTACTTC.

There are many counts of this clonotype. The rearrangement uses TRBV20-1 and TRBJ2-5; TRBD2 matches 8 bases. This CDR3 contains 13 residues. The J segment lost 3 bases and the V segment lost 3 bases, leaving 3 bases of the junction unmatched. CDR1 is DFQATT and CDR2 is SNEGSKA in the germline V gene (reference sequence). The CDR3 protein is CSASPGREETQYF. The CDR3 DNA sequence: TGCAGTGCTAGCCCCGGGAGGGAAGAGACCCAGTACTTC.

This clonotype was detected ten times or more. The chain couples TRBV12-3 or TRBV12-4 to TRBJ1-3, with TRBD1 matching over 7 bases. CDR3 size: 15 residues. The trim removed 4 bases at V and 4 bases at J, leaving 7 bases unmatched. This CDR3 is CASSSSTGNGNTIYF. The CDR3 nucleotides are TGTGCCAGCAGTTCCTCGACAGGGAACGGAAACACCATATATTTT.

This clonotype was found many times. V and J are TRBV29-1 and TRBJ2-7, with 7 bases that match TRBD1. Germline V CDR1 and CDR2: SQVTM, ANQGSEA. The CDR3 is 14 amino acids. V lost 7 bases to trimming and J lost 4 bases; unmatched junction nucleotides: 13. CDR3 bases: TGCAGCGCCATAGCCGGGACAGATCCGTACGAGCAGTACTTC. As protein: CSAIAGTDPYEQYF.

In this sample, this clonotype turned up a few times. The CDR3 sequence: CASSLVRYEQFF. The CDR3 region has the DNA TGTGCCAGCAGTTTAGTTAGGTATGAGCAGTTCTTC. V usage is TRBV12-3 or TRBV12-4 and J usage is TRBJ2-1, with no clear D. This CDR3 comprises 12 residues. V dropped 1 base and J dropped 8 bases, with 6 bases sitting between them.

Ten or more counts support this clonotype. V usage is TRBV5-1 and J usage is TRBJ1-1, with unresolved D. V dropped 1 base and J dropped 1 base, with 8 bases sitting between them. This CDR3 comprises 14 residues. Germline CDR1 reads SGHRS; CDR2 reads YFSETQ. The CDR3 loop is CASSLSDGNTEAFF. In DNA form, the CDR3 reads TGCGCCAGCAGCTTGTCGGACGGGAACACTGAAGCTTTCTTT. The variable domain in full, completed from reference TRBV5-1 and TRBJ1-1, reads KAGVTQTPRYLIKTRGQQVTLSCSPISGHRSVSWYQQTPGQGLQFLFEYFSETQRNKGNFPGRFSGRQFSNSRSEMNVSTLELGDSALYLCASSLSDGNTEAFFGQGTRLTVV.

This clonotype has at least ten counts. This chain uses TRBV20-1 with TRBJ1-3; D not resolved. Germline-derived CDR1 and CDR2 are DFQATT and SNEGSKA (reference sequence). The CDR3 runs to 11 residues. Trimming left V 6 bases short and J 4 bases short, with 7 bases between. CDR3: CSAPTGNTIYF. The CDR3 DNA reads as TGCAGTGCCCCCACAGGAAACACCATATATTTT.

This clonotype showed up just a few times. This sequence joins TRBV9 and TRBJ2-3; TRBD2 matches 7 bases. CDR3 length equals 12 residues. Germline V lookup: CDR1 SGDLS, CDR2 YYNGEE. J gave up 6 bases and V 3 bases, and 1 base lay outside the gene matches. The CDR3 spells CASSGGGDTQYF. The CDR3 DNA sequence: TGTGCCAGCAGCGGGGGAGGGGATACGCAGTATTTT.

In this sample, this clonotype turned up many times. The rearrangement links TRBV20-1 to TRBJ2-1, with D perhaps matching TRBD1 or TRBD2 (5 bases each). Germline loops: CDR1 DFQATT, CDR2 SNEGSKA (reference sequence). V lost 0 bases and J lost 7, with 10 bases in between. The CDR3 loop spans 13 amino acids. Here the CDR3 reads CSARDLGENEQFF. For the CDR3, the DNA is TGCAGTGCTAGAGATCTGGGGGAGAATGAGCAGTTCTTC.

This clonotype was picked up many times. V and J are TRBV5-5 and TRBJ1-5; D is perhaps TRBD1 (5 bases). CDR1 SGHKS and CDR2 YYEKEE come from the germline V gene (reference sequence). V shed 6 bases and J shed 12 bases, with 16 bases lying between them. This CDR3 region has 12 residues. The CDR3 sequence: CASNSNGGDQHF. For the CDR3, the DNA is TGTGCCAGCAACTCAAATGGGGGGGACCAGCATTTT.

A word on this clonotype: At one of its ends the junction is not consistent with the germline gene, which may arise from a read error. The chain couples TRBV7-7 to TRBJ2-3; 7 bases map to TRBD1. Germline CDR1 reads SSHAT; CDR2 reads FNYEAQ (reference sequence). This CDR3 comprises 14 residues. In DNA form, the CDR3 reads TGTGCTAGCAGCCCCAAGGGGGCTGGGACTACGCAGTATTTT. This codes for CASSPKGAGTTQYF.

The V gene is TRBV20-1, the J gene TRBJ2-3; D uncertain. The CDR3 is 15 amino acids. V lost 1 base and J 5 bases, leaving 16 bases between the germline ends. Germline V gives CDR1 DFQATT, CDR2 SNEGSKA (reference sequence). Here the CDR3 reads CSARGAISHGDTQYF. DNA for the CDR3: TGCAGTGCTAGAGGAGCTATTTCACATGGAGATACGCAGTATTTT.

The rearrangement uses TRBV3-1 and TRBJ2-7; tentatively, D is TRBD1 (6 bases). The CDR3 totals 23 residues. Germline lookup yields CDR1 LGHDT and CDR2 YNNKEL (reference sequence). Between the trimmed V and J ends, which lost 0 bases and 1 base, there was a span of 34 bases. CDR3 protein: CASSQDQGRGTAQRSKGSYEQYF. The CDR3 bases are TGTGCCAGCAGCCAAGACCAGGGAAGGGGGACGGCTCAGCGAAGTAAGGGGTCCTACGAGCAGTACTTC.

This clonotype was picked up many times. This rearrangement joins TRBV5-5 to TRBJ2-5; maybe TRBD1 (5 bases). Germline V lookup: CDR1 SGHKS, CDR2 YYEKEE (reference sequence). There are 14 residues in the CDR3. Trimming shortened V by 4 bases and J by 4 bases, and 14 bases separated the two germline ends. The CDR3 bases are TGTGCCAGCAGCATTCAGGGAATCGCAGAGACCCAGTACTTC. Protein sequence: CASSIQGIAETQYF.